This TCR beta chain was obtained from a study of blood T cell repertoires in COVID-19. Study details: Specimens from acute and convalescent COVID-19 originated in the United States, Italy and Spain.

Clones were sequenced by immunoSEQ multiplex PCR, and TCRdb holds only the in-frame ones, with some missing. The table includes about 220,000 clones, roughly 80% detected once. This CDR3 spans 18 amino acids. V shed 4 bases, J shed 0 bases, and the junction held 9 bases outside the gene matches. Germline values: CDR1 SGHRS, CDR2 YFSETQ. This sequence joins TRBV5-1 and TRBJ2-6; TRBD1 matches at 8 bases. Sequencing was done on a sample of peripheral blood. The receptor was isolated from a woman in her 70s with acute or convalescent COVID-19. In nucleotides, the CDR3 is TGCGCCAGCAGCCACGGACAGGGTAAACTCTCTGGGGCCAACGTCCTGACTTTC. Residues: CASSHGQGKLSGANVLTF.